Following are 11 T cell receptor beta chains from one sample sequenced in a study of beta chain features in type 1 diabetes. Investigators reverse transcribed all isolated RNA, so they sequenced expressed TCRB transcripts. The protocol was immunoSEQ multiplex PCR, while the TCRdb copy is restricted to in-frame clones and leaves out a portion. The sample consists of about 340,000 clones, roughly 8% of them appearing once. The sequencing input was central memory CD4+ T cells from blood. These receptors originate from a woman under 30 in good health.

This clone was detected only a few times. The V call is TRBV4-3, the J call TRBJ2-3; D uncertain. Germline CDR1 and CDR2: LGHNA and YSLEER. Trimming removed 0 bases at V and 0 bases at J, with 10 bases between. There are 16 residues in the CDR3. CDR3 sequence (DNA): TGCGCCAGCAGCCAAGAAGGCCGAAGTAGCACAGATACGCAGTATTTT. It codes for CASSQEGRSSTDTQYF.

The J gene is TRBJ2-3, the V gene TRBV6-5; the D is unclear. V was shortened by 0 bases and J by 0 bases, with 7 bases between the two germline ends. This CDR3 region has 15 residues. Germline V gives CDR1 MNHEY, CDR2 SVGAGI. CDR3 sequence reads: CASSYSWVSTDTQYF. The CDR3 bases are TGTGCCAGCAGTTACTCTTGGGTTAGCACAGATACGCAGTATTTT.

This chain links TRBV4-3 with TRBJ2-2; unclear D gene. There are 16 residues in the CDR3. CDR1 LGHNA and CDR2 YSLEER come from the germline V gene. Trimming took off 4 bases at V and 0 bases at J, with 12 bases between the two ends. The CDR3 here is CASSRHTNANTGELFF. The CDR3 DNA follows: TGCGCCAGCAGCCGACACACTAACGCGAACACCGGGGAGCTGTTTTTT.

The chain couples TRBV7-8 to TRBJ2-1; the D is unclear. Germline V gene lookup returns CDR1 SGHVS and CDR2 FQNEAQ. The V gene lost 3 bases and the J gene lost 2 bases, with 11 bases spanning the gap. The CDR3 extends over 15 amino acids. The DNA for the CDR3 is TGTGCCAGCAGCTTGGAAGGTAGGGCCTACAATGAGCAGTTCTTC. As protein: CASSLEGRAYNEQFF.

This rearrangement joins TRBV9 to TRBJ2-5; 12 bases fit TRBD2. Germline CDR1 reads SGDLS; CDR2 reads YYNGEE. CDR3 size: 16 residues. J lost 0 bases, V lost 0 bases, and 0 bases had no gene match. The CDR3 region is CASSVGTSGNQETQYF. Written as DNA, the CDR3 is TGTGCCAGCAGCGTAGGGACTAGCGGGAACCAAGAGACCCAGTACTTC.

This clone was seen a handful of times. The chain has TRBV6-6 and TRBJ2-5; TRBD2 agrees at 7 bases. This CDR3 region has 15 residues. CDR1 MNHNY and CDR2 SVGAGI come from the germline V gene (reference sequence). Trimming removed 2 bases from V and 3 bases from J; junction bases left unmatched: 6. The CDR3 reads CASSYVGRSEETQYF. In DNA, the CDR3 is TGTGCCAGCAGTTACGTCGGGAGGTCGGAAGAGACCCAGTACTTC.

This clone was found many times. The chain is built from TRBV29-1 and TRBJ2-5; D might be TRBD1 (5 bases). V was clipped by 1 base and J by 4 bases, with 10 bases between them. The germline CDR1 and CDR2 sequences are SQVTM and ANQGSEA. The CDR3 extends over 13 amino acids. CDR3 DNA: TGCAGCGTTGAAGGGGGCCTACGAGAGACCCAGTACTTC. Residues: CSVEGGLRETQYF. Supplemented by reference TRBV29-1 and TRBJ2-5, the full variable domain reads SAVISQKPSRDICQRGTSLTIQCQVDSQVTMMFWYRQQPGQSLTLIATANQGSEATYESGFVIDKFPISRPNLTFSTLTVSNMSPEDSSIYLCSVEGGLRETQYFGPGTRLLVL.

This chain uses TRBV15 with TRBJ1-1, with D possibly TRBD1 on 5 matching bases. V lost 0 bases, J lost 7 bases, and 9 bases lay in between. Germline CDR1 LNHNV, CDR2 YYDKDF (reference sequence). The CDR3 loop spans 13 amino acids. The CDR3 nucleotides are TGTGCCACCAGCAGAGACCCCCAGGGTGAAGCTTTCTTT. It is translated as CATSRDPQGEAFF. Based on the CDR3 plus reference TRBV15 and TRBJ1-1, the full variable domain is DAMVIQNPRYQVTQFGKPVTLSCSQTLNHNVMYWYQQKSSQAPKLLFHYYDKDFNNEADTPDNFQSRRPNTSFCFLDIRSPGLGDTAMYLCATSRDPQGEAFFGQGTRLTVV.

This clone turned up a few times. CDR3 sequence reads: CASSPRGAGLGGEQFF. DNA of the CDR3: TGTGCCAGCAGCCCTAGAGGCGCGGGACTAGGAGGTGAGCAGTTCTTC. The J gene is TRBJ2-1, the V gene TRBV11-2; 8 bases agree with TRBD2. Looked up from germline, CDR1 is SGHAT and CDR2 is FQNNGV. CDR3 size: 16 residues. Trimming cost V 5 bases and J 9 bases; bases outside gene matches: 15.

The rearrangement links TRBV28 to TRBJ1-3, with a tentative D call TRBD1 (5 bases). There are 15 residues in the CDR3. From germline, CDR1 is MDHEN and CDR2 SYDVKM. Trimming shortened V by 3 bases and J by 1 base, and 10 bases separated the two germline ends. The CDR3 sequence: CASSFLGGSGNTIYF. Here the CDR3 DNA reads TGTGCCAGCAGTTTTCTCGGGGGTTCTGGAAACACCATATATTTT.

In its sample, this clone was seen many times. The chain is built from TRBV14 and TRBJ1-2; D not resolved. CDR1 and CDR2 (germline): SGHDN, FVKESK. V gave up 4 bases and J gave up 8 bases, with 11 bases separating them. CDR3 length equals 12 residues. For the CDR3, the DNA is TGTGCCAGCAGCCCGAATTCCTACGGCTACACCTTC. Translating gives CASSPNSYGYTF. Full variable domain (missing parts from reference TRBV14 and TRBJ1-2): EAGVTQFPSHSVIEKGQTVTLRCDPISGHDNLYWYRRVMGKEIKFLLHFVKESKQDESGMPNNRFLAERTGGTYSTLKVQPAELEDSGVYFCASSPNSYGYTFGSGTRLTVV.